This T cell receptor (beta chain) comes out of a study of cytomegalovirus exposure and HLA in healthy donors (dated by TCRdb to the late 2010s). Broadly, across the study: In an earlier analysis of under 600 of the donors, 250 to 300 Gb of sequence data and 120 million or so unique TCR beta sequences from approximately 180 million T cells were reported. Approximately 310 gigabases of sequencing data and tens of millions of unique TCR sequences were included in an early release covering about 620 HLA-typed donors. Among the roughly 370 genotyped donors, approximately 76% belonged to the genetic ancestry cluster associated with self-reported Caucasian donors. The study aimed to test whether cataloging public T cell receptors could reveal signatures of past pathogen exposure. The study profiled the T cell repertoires of under 850 subjects by immunosequencing and related them to cytomegalovirus serostatus. A separate validation cohort of some 130 different subjects was used in addition to the roughly 620-subject first cohort. To predict cytomegalovirus infection status, the study combined high-throughput TCR immunosequencing, statistical association of individual TCRs with disease status, and machine learning. A later analysis re-examined previously published TCR beta repertoires from around 670 donors and added high-resolution HLA genotyping to investigate patterns of TCR occurrence. The later analysis used no new phenotypic data to find candidate immune exposures, relying instead on TCR beta sequences and their occurrence across donors. An earlier analysis of fewer than 700 of the donors applied high-throughput TCR beta sequencing to assess whether each TCR beta V gene segment acted as functional or pseudogenic. Donor age, sex, ethnicity and CMV serostatus were collected together with the repertoire data. In a later genetic analysis, genome-wide SNP genotypes for about three fifths of the 666 donors were used, and that subset was treated as a discovery cohort. Every discovery cohort repertoire had been produced on one sequencing platform. HLA typing covered class I and class II loci at four-digit resolution. Typing coverage differed by locus: A, B, C, DRB1 and DQB1 were typed in about 620-640 donors, DQA1 in about 560, DPA1 in nearly 610, and DPB1 in 472. Because of strong linkage in the cohort, five DR-DQ haplotypes were treated as single units for association and clustering. On average, about 240,000 unique TCR beta nucleotide sequences were sequenced per donor among some 420 genotyped donors of the cohort, with about 17% of those sequences being non-productive. Findings and caveats that apply to the study as a whole: Because some donors lacked HLA typing at each locus, the association tests relied only on the typed subset. An association between a missense DCLRE1C variant and V-gene and J-gene trimming of TCR beta chains was found in a later genetic analysis and replicated in an independent cohort. The presence/absence analyses assumed that sequencing depth was roughly uniform across donors, and that assumption may not be true. In vitro tests confirmed that a few of the cytomegalovirus-associated TCR beta chains recognize cytomegalovirus antigens. Some 15 rarely observed V segments, including chromosome 9 orphons, were excluded from the earlier analysis of almost 600 of the donors because counts were too low. A later analysis found that most CMV-associated TCR beta chains appeared HLA-restricted, with HLA associations seemingly driven largely by CMV exposure. The study gave a list of some 150 TCR beta chains associated with cytomegalovirus. A later genetic analysis reported fewer N-insertions in productive TCRs among donors in an Asian-associated ancestry cluster than the roughly 620-donor mean. Across donors, most TCR sequences were observed very rarely, whereas some public TCRs were present in many individuals. The only immune exposure information available for the cohort was CMV serostatus. In a later analysis, 16,951 TCR beta sequences were associated with specific HLA alleles at a false discovery rate of 0.05. When HLA alleles, especially DR and DQ, strongly co-occurred, TCR associations were difficult to assign to individual alleles. In a later analysis, TCR association rates were found to vary across HLA loci, with the most associated TCRs seen for DRB1 alleles and the fewest for HLA-C alleles. The sequencing pipeline was judged likely to have produced a cluster of highly shared sequence variants as a technical artifact. Linkage disequilibrium might explain the correlated functional status among segregating V segments, but an unknown experimental factor could not be excluded. Cytomegalovirus status was reported to be diagnosed by the classifier with high specificity and sensitivity in both the original and validation cohorts. According to a later analysis, parvovirus B19, influenza, CMV and Epstein-Barr virus appeared linked to several top co-occurrence clusters. A further reported finding was that TCR beta sequences accurately predicted the HLA-A and HLA-B alleles for most subjects in the first cohort. Broadly in line with IMGT annotations, most TCR beta V segments showed up in productive rearrangements about 87% or about 30% of the time in an earlier analysis of approximately 640 of the donors. In this cohort, only TCR beta chains were sequenced, and detectable features were limited by the absence of alpha or paired-chain data. According to the authors, the approach could potentially be generalized to other disease states and immunological phenotypes. A later analysis found that HLA-associated TCR beta chains were more clonally expanded and had lower generation probabilities than equally common non-associated chains. The 87-base-pair reads could not distinguish some IMGT-functional V segments, including TRBV6-2 and TRBV6-3, so those segments were excluded.

V is pruned by 6 bases and J by 7 bases, leaving 8 bases of the junction without a gene match. In the germline V gene, CDR1 corresponds to ENHRY and CDR2 to SYGVKD. From its cysteine to its phenylalanine, the CDR3 spans 14 amino acids. The only DNA kept is the CDR3, 42 bases in frame from the first base. Library construction relied on the immunoSEQ multiplex PCR assay. For the multiplex PCR, a mixture combining 60 forward primers for TCR Vbeta segments and 13 reverse primers for TCR Jbeta segments was used. A multiplex PCR assay on genomic DNA amplified the CDR3 region of rearranged TCR beta genes. The Illumina HiSeq System was used to sequence the amplified TCR beta libraries as 87-base-pair reads. In the paper's pipeline: In a later analysis, 80 million or so unique TCR beta chains were counted across the roughly 670 repertoires, and around 11 million of these chains were shared by at least two donors. Raw reads were error-corrected and collapsed into unique sequences with a nearest-neighbor algorithm that merged closely related sequences to remove PCR and sequencing errors. To assign V, D and J gene segments, CDR3 sequences were aligned to IMGT reference sequences. For a sequence to be retained, a match of at least six nucleotides to both a V gene segment and a J gene segment was required. Rearrangements were classified as productive when the CDR3 lacked stop codons and remained in frame with V and J, and all other rearrangements were classified as non-productive. CDR3 was defined by IMGT convention, running from the second conserved V-encoded cysteine to the conserved J-encoded phenylalanine. The earlier analysis of fewer than 700 of the donors excluded sequences that lacked an unambiguous match to a single V gene segment. An earlier analysis of a few hundred of the donors classified V segments as functional when productive rearrangements were above 56.7% and as segregating when the standard deviation between donors was above 5%. A statistical classification framework was developed to diagnose cytomegalovirus status using the catalog of TCR beta chain sequences. In a later analysis, TCR nucleotide sequences were compared against IMGT/GENE-DB human TR gene sequences so that V and J genes could be assigned. A later analysis assigned CDR3 sequences and most-parsimonious VDJ recombination scenarios with the TCRdist pipeline. A later analysis defined each TCR beta chain by its CDR3 amino acid sequence plus V-gene family, and excluded reads lacking a unique V-gene family. A later analysis removed 500 to 600 highly shared, low-generation-probability nucleotide sequences to deal with suspected cross-contamination and a sequencing artifact. For each public chain, a later analysis derived a clonal expansion index from normalized ranks of inferred template counts within each repertoire. A later analysis computed generation probabilities with a VDJ recombination model fitted to out-of-frame rearrangements, and checked the results against IGoR. In a later analysis, hypergeometric tests were used to score TCR-TCR, TCR-HLA and TCR-CMV co-occurrence, with a repertoire-size bias correction applied to TCR pairs. False discovery rates were estimated in a later analysis by permuting HLA or CMV assignments 20 times. In a later analysis, co-occurring TCRs were grouped using DBSCAN, and TCRdist sequence similarity was added for clustering within HLA-allele-positive subsets. For co-occurrence clustering, repertoires with fewer than 30,000 or more than 120,000 public chains were excluded, along with a handful of repertoires with anomalous nucleotide sharing. TCRdb provides this immuneACCESS table in a form limited to in-frame rearrangements. Some clones are lacking; in checked studies, under half of them reflect an unresolved V gene, and why the rest are absent is not known. From that table come the V and J calls and clone size; the DNA was used to work out D and trimming. The sample table lists roughly 70,000 clones, over 75% of them with a count of one. The ten largest clones capture around 10% of the sample.

The cohort consisted of more than 650 healthy bone marrow donors. All cohort members were sampled while nominally healthy, although unrecorded immune exposures were likely present. The donor tested CMV seropositive, placing the donor among the roughly 300 seropositive members of the cohort. Every donor gave a peripheral blood sample, and the peripheral blood mononuclear cells from that sample were used for TCR beta sequencing. Genomic DNA extraction from the blood cell samples was performed with the Qiagen DNeasy Blood Extraction Kit. Comment on this clone: Its antigen has not been determined. No much larger clone is present one base from it, and per-base qualities are unavailable.

This TCR came from a woman aged 25 to 45 in good health and CMV-seropositive. The chain is made from TRBV10-3 and TRBJ1-2; the junction holds 10 bases that match TRBD1. The sequenced sample consisted of PBMCs. The DNA sequence is as follows: TGTGCCATCAGCCCGGACAGGGGGGACGTTGGCTACACCTTC. The translation is CAISPDRGDVGYTF.